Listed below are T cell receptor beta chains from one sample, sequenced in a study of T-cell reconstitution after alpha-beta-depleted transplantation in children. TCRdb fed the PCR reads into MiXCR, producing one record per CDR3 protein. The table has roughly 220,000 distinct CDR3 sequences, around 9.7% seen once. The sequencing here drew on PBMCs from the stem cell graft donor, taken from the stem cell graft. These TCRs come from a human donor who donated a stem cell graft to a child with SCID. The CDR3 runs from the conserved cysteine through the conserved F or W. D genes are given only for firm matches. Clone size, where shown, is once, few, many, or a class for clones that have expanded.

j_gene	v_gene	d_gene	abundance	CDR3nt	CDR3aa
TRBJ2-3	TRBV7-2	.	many	TGTGCCAGCAGCGCAGGGGTGCGTGATACGCAGTATTTT	CASSAGVRDTQYF
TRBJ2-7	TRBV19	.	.	TGTGCCAGTAGTCCCGGGTGGAGTAGGGACGAGCAGTACTTC	CASSPGWSRDEQYF
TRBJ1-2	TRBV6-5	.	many	TGTGCCAGCAGTTACTCGGCCGTCCCCGGCTATGGCTACACCTTC	CASSYSAVPGYGYTF
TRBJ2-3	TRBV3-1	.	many	TGTGCCAGCAGCCGGTTCAGCACAGATACGCAGTATTTT	CASSRFSTDTQYF
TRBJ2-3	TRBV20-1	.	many	TGCAGTGCTAGACAGGGGCCGTTTCCAGATACGCAGTATTTT	CSARQGPFPDTQYF
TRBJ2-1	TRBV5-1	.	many	TGCGCCAGCAGCTTGTTAGGCCAAGCGAATGAGCAGTTCTTC	CASSLLGQANEQFF
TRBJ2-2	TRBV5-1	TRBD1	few	TGCGCCAGCGCGGACAGGGCAGCGAACACCGGGGAGCTGTTTTTT	CASADRAANTGELFF
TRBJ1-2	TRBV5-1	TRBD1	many	TGCGCCAGCAGCCTGACAGGGTCCGCGGATAGGGACTATGGCTACACCTTC	CASSLTGSADRDYGYTF
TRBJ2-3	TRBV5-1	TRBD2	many	TGCGCCAGCAGCTCCTGGCGGGGGAACACAGATACGCAGTATTTT	CASSSWRGNTDTQYF
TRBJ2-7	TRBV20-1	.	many	TGCAGTGCTAGAGAAGAGATCCGGGTTAACTCCTACGAGCAGTACTTC	CSAREEIRVNSYEQYF
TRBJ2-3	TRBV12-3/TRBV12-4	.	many	TGTGCCAGCAGTTTGTCCCCGGGGAGCACAGATACGCAGTATTTT	CASSLSPGSTDTQYF
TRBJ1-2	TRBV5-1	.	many	TGCGCCAGCAGCTTGGGGACAAGGAACTATGGCTACACCTTC	CASSLGTRNYGYTF
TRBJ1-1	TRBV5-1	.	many	TGCGCCAGCAGCTGGGGTGGGGCGTCGAACACTGAAGCTTTCTTT	CASSWGGASNTEAFF
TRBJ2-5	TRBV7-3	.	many	TGTGCCAGCAGCTTATGGGGTCCTCAAGAGACCCAGTACTTC	CASSLWGPQETQYF
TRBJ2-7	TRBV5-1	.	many	TGCGCCAGCAGCTTAGGGACACTATTCTCCTACGAGCAGTACTTC	CASSLGTLFSYEQYF
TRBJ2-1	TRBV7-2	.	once	TGTGCCAGCAGCCATTCGCCCTACAATGAGCAGTTCTTC	CASSHSPYNEQFF
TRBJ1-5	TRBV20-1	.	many	TGCAGTGCTAGAGTCGATCATTGGGGGGACCGGGGCAATCAGCCCCAGCATTTT	CSARVDHWGDRGNQPQHF
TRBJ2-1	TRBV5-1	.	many	TGCGCCAGCAGCTTTAAGGCGCTTAGTTCTGAGGGGTCGGGACAGTTCTTC	CASSFKALSSEGSGQFF
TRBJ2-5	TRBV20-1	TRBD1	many	TGCAGTGCTAGAAACAGGGGGCGAGAGACCCAGTACTTC	CSARNRGRETQYF
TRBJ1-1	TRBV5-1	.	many	TGCGCCAGCAGCTTGGCGAGAATGGGGACTGAAGCTTTCTTT	CASSLARMGTEAFF
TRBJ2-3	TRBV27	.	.	TGTGCCAGCAGTAGGTCAGAGAACACAGATACGCAGTATTTT	CASSRSENTDTQYF
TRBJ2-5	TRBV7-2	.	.	TGTGCCAGCAGCCATTCGGTAGCAAACCGCCAAGAGACCCAGTACTTC	CASSHSVANRQETQYF
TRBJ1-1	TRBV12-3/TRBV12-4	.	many	TGTGCCAGCACCAGCCAACAGGGAGGGGAGGCTTTCTTT	CASTSQQGGEAFF
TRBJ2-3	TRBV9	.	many	TGTGCCAGCAGTCCACCCAACAGGGCGGATACGCAGTATTTT	CASSPPNRADTQYF
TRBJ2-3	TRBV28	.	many	TGTGCCAGCAGTTTGGTAGACGGTGCAGATACGCAGTATTTT	CASSLVDGADTQYF
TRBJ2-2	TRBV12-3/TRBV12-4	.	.	TGTGCCAGCAGTCCCTCCAGGGGAATGGGAATCCCCGGGGAGCTGTTTTTT	CASSPSRGMGIPGELFF
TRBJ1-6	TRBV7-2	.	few	TGTGCCAGCAGCTTGGAGGACCCACTTAATTCACCCCTCCACTTT	CASSLEDPLNSPLHF
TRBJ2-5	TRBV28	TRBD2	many	TGTGCCAGCAGTTCGGACCCGGGACTAGGTTATAAGACCCAGTACTTC	CASSSDPGLGYKTQYF
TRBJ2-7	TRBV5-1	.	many	TGCGCCAGCAGCTTAGATCCCCCATCCTACGAGCAGTACTTC	CASSLDPPSYEQYF
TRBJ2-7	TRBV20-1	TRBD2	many	TGCAGTGCTAGAAAGGTAGCGGGCTCCTACGAGCAGTACTTC	CSARKVAGSYEQYF
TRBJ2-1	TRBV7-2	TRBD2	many	TGTGCCAGCAGCTTAGGACTAGCGGGGGGAAGGCATGAGCAGTTCTTC	CASSLGLAGGRHEQFF
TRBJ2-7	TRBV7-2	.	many	TGTGCCAGCAGCTTAGGCGGCAGGTTTGGCATCGAGCAGTACTTC	CASSLGGRFGIEQYF
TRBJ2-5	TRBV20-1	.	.	TGCAGTGCTAGGGCGGTTGGGGATGGGGAGACCCAGTACTTC	CSARAVGDGETQYF
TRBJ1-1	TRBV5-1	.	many	TGCGCCAGCAGCACCCGGGAGAACACTGAAGCTTTCTTT	CASSTRENTEAFF
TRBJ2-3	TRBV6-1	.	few	TGTGCCAGCAGTGAGGCAGGGTCGACAGATACGCAGTATTTT	CASSEAGSTDTQYF
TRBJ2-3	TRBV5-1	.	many	TGCGCCAGCAGCTTGGGGGTACAAGTTAGCACAGATACGCAGTATTTT	CASSLGVQVSTDTQYF
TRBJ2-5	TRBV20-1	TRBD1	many	TGCAGTGCCCCTGACAGGGCCCAACAGACCCAGTACTTC	CSAPDRAQQTQYF
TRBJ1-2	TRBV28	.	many	TGTGCCAGCACCCCCTTCGGTGGGGGGGCCGTCGGCTACACCTTC	CASTPFGGGAVGYTF
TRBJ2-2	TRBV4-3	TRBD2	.	TGCGCCAGCAGCCATCGACTAGCGGGGGCGGCGACCGGGGAGCTGTTTTTT	CASSHRLAGAATGELFF
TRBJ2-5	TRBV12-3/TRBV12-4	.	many	TGTGCCAGCAGTTCTCACAGGGATCGGGAGACCCAGTACTTC	CASSSHRDRETQYF
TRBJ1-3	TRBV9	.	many	TGTGCCAGCAGCGTGTCCGCTCCGGGGAACACCATATATTTT	CASSVSAPGNTIYF
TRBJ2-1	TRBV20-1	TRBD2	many	TGCAGTGCTATTAATAGCGGGGGGGGCAATGAGCAGTTCTTC	CSAINSGGGNEQFF
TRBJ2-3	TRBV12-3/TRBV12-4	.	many	TGTGCCAGCAGTTCATTAACGGTCGATACGCAGTATTTT	CASSSLTVDTQYF